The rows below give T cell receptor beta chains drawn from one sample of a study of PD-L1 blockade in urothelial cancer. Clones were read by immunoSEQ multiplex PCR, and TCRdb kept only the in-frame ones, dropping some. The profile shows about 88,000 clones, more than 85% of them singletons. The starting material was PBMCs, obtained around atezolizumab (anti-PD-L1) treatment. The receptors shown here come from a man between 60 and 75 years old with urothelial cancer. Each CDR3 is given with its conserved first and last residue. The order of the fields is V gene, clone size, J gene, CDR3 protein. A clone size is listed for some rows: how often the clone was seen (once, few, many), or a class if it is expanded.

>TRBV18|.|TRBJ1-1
CASSFKASYTEAFF
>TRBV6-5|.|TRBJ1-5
CASSAGTGYPQPQHF
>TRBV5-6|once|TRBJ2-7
CASGDRGSHEQYF
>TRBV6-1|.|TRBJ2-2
CASSLGAVLGGELFF
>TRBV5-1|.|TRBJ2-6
CASSSGSGANVLTF
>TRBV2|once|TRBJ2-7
CASSPDRDSYEQYF
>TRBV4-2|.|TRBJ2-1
CASSPRSGRAWNEQFF
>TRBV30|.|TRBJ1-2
CAWSEGTGGHGYTF
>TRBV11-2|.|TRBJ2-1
CASSLASSGTYNEQFF
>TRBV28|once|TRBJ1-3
CASSTGTVPSGNTIYF
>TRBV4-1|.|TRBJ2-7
CASSQDPQGAGEQYF
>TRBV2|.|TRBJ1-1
CASSEMGPNTEAFF
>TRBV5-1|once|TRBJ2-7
CASSLVLAGAYEQYF
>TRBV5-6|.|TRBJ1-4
CASSFGGRGEKLFF
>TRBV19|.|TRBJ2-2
CASSVTLGSGELFF
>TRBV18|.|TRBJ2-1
CASSPGTGRYNEQFF
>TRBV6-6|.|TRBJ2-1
CASNRLAGRLVEQFF
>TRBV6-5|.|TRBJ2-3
CASSASSTTDTQYF
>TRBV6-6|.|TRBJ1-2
CASSYSGTGVGGYTF
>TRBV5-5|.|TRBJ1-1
CASSVRTQRTEAFF
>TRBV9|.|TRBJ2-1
CASSGPGLVREQFF
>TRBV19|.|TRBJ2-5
CASSEILGVETQYF
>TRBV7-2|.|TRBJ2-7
CASSLVTLSGGSSYEQYF
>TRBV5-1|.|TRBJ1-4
CASSLGGEDEKLFF
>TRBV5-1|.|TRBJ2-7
CASSLAPETYEQYF
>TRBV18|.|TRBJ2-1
CASSPPGLAGNNEQFF
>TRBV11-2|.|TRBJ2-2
CASSLDPNSGELFF
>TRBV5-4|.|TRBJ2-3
CASSSTGASDTQYF
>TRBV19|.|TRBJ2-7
CASSRQGGSYEQYF
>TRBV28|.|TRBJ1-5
CASSLVSGQPQHF
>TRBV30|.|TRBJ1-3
CAWSVLASGLPGNTIYF
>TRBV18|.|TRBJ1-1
CASSPDRGSRNTEAFF
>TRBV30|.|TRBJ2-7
CAWSVREGEQYF
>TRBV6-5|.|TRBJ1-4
CASSYDFRGVEKLFF
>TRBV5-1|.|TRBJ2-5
CASSLAAGGPQETQYF
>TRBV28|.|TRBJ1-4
CASTTATNEKLFF
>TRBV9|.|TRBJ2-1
CASSVVGGGYNEQFF
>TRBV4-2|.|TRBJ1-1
CASSQGLRGNTEAFF
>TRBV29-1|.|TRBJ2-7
CSVEDLGTSGTYEQYF
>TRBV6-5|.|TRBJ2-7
CASSGAGEGEQYF
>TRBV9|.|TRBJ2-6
CASSVGSSGANVLTF
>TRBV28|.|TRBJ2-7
CASSPGRREQYF
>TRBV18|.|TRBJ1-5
CASSVGGQINSNQPQHF
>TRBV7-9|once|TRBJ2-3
CASSQGQYTDTQYF
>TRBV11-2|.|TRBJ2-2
CASSLWTSGVSGELFF
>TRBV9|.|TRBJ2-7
CASSVASGTRRSEQYF
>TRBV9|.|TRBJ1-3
CASASGDNSGNTIYF
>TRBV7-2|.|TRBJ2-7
CASSRDRTTYEQYF
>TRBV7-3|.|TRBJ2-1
CASSLAGNNEQFF
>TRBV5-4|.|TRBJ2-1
CASSFPGDRAYNEQFF
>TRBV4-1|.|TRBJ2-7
CASSQYSRQGYEQYF